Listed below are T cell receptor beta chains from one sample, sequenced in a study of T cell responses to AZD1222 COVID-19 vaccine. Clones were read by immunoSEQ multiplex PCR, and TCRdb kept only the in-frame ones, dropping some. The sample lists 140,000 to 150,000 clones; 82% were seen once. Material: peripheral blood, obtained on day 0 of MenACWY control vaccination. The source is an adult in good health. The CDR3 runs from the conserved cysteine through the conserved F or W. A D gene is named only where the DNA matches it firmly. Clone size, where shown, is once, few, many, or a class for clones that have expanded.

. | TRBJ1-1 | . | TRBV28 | CASRILGVVNTEAFF | TGTGCCAGCAGAATCTTAGGGGTGGTGAACACTGAAGCTTTCTTT
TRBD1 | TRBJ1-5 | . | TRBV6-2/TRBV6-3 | CASSYVGQDQPQHF | TGTGCCAGCAGTTACGTTGGACAGGACCAGCCCCAGCATTTT
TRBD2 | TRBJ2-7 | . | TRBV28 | CASSFGGAWDEQYF | TGTGCCAGCAGTTTCGGGGGGGCCTGGGACGAGCAGTACTTC
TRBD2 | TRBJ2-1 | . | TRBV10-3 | CAIGGLAGGQTPYNEQFF | TGTGCCATCGGGGGACTAGCGGGGGGCCAGACACCTTACAATGAGCAGTTCTTC
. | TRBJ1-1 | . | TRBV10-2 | CASSDRRNTEAFF | TGCGCCAGCAGTGACAGGAGGAACACTGAAGCTTTCTTT
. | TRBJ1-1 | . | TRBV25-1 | CASSRGGSTEAFF | TGTGCCAGCAGTAGGGGGGGAAGCACTGAAGCTTTCTTT
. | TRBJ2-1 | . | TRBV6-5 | CASSYLGTRYNEQFF | TGTGCCAGCAGCTACTTAGGGACCAGATACAATGAGCAGTTCTTC
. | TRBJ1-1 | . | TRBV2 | CASGGRPAEAFF | TGTGCCAGCGGAGGGAGGCCCGCTGAAGCTTTCTTT
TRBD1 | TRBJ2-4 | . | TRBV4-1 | CASSSDRTGVQNIQYF | TGCGCCAGCAGCAGCGACAGGACAGGGGTTCAAAACATTCAGTACTTC
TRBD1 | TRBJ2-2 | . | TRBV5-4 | CASSSDRGHGELFF | TGTGCCAGCAGCTCGGACAGGGGGCACGGGGAGCTGTTTTTT
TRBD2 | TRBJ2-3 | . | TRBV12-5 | CASGTRTSGTDTQYF | TGTGCTAGTGGTACTAGGACTAGCGGCACAGATACGCAGTATTTT
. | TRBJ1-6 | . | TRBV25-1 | CASSEYGQDSYNSPLHF | TGTGCCAGCAGTGAATACGGCCAGGACTCCTATAATTCACCCCTCCACTTT
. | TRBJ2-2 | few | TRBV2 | CASTLLTGTGELFF | TGTGCCAGCACTCTCTTAACCGGGACCGGGGAGCTGTTTTTT
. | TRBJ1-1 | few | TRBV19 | CASSSLEGRTEAFF | TGTGCCAGTAGTTCCCTCGAGGGTAGGACTGAAGCTTTCTTT
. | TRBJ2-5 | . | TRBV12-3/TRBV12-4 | CASSPNRETQYF | TGTGCCAGCAGTCCCAATAGGGAGACCCAGTACTTC
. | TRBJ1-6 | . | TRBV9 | CASSASGTAPLHF | TGTGCCAGCAGCGCTTCCGGGACGGCGCCCCTCCACTTT
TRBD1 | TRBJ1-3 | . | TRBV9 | CASSAETGGLFSSGNTIYF | TGTGCCAGCAGCGCGGAGACAGGGGGCCTCTTCAGCTCTGGAAACACCATATATTTT
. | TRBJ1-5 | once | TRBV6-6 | CASSPGGQPQHF | TGTGCCAGCAGCCCCGGTGGCCAGCCCCAGCATTTT
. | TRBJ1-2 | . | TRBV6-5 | CASSYSIGVAGYTF | TGTGCCAGCAGTTACTCGATTGGGGTTGCAGGCTACACCTTC
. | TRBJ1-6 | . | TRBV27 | CASSPHSGLGNSPLHF | TGTGCCAGCAGTCCCCATTCAGGGCTGGGAAATTCACCCCTCCACTTT
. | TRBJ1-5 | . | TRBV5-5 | CASSLGVNQPQHF | TGTGCCAGCAGCTTGGGGGTAAATCAGCCCCAGCATTTT
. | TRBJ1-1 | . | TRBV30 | CAWSATELNTEAFF | TGTGCCTGGAGTGCGACAGAGTTGAACACTGAAGCTTTCTTT
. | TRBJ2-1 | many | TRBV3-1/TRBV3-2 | CASSQVVGWEQFF | TGTGCCAGCAGCCAAGTTGTCGGTTGGGAGCAGTTCTTC
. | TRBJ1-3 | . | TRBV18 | CASSFLEGTSGNTIYF | TGTGCCAGCTCATTTCTCGAGGGTACCTCTGGAAACACCATATATTTT
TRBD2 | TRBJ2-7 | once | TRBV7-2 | CASSFSRGGVYEQYF | TGTGCCAGCAGCTTCTCGCGGGGGGGCGTTTACGAGCAGTACTTC
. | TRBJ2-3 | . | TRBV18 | CASSHGADGDTQYF | TGTGCCAGCTCACACGGGGCTGACGGAGATACGCAGTATTTT
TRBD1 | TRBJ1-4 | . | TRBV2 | CASMTDRGNEKLFF | TGTGCCAGCATGACCGACAGGGGAAATGAAAAACTGTTTTTT
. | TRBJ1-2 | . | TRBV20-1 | CSAGYGYTF | TGCAGTGCAGGTTATGGCTACACCTTC
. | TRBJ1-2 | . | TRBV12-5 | CASGLVLSGAGPENGYTF | TGTGCTAGTGGTTTGGTACTGAGTGGGGCCGGGCCTGAAAATGGCTACACCTTC
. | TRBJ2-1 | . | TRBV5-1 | CASSLTGAGPYNEQFF | TGCGCCAGCAGCTTGACTGGGGCAGGGCCCTACAATGAGCAGTTCTTC
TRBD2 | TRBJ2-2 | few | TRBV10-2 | CAISGGAGGELFF | TGCGCCATTAGCGGGGGGGCCGGAGGGGAGCTGTTTTTT
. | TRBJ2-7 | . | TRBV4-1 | CASSQGQARSYEQYF | TGCGCCAGCAGCCAAGGACAGGCCAGGTCCTACGAGCAGTACTTC
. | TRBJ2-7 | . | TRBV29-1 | CSVRTVSYEQYF | TGCAGCGTCAGGACAGTATCCTACGAGCAGTACTTC
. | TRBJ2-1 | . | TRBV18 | CASSPPSRPDNEQFF | TGTGCCAGCTCACCACCGTCGCGGCCCGACAATGAGCAGTTCTTC
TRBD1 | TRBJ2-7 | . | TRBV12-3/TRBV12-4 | CASSWTGGNEQYF | TGTGCCAGCAGTTGGACAGGGGGCAACGAGCAGTACTTC
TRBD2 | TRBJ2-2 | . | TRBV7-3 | CASSVTSGTTGELFF | TGTGCCAGCAGCGTGACTAGCGGGACTACCGGGGAGCTGTTTTTT
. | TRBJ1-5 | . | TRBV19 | CASSGDSNQPQHF | TGTGCCAGTAGTGGCGATAGCAATCAGCCCCAGCATTTT
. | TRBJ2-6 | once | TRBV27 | CASSLYTVPESGANVLTF | TGTGCCAGCAGTTTATACACGGTCCCCGAGTCCGGGGCCAACGTCCTGACTTTC
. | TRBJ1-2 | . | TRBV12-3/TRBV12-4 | CASSYKRQNGYTF | TGTGCCAGCAGTTACAAACGACAGAATGGCTACACCTTC
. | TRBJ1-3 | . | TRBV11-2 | CASTPGAYSGNTIYF | TGTGCCAGCACCCCTGGGGCATACTCTGGAAACACCATATATTTT
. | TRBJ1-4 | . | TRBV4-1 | CASSQDPGPGATNEKLFF | TGCGCCAGCAGCCAAGATCCCGGCCCGGGGGCAACTAATGAAAAACTGTTTTTT
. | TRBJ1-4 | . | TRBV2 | CASRTSHETNEKLFF | TGTGCCAGCAGGACTTCCCATGAGACTAATGAAAAACTGTTTTTT
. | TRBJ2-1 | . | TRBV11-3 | CASSLDQRGSSEQFF | TGTGCCAGCAGCTTAGATCAAAGAGGTTCGAGTGAGCAGTTCTTC